A single TCR beta chain is shown here with its context. Its antigen remains unidentified. Deep-level settings were used for running the assay. The repertoire was sequenced with immunoSEQ multiplex PCR; TCRdb's copy has only in-frame clones and lacks some. The sample carries fewer than 1.6 million clones, around 98.5% recorded once. This specimen comes from a study of shared clonotypes between healthy human individuals. Trimming took off 6 bases at V and 8 bases at J, with 14 bases between the two ends. This CDR3 comprises 13 residues. The germline V gene encodes CDR1 SGHRS and CDR2 YFSETQ. Study-level results: Non-shared clonotypes displayed generation probabilities falling below those of clonotypes present in all four donors.

This sequence joins TRBV5-1 and TRBJ1-4, with no clear D. The sequenced sample consisted of naive CD4+ T cells sorted from blood. As to subset: CD45RA+ positively selected. The source of this sequence is a man in his thirties or forties in good health. The DNA of the CDR3 is TGCGCCAGCATGGAAGGACCACAAGAAAAACTGTTTTTT. Its translation: CASMEGPQEKLFF.